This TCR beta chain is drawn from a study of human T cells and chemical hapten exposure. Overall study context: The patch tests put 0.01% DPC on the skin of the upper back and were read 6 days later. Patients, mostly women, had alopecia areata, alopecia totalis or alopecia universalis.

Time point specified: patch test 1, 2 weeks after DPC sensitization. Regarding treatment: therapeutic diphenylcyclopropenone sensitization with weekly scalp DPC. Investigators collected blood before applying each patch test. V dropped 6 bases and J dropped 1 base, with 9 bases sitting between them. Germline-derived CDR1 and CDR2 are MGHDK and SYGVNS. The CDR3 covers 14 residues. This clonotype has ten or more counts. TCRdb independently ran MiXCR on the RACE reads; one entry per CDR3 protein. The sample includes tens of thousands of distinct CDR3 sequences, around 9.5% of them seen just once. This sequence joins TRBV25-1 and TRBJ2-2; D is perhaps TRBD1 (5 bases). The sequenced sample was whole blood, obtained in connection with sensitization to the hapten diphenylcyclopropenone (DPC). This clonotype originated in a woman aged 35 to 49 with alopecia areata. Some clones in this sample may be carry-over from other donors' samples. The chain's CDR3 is CASRLTENTGELFF. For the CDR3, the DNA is TGTGCCAGCAGGTTGACAGAGAACACCGGGGAGCTGTTTTTT.